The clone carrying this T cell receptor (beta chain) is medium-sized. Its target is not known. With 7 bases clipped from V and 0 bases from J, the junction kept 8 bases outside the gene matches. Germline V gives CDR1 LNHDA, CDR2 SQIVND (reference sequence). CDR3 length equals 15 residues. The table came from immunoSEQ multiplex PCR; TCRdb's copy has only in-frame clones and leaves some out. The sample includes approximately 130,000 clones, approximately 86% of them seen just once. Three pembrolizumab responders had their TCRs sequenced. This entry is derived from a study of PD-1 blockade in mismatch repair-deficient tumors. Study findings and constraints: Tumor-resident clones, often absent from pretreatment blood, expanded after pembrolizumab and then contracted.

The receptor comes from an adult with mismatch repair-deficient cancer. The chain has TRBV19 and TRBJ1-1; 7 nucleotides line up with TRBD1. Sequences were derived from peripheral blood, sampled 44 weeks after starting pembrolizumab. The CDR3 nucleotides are TGTGCCAGTACAACGACAGGGATGATGAACACTGAAGCTTTCTTT. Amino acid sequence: CASTTTGMMNTEAFF.